Listed here are 16 T cell receptor beta chains from one sample, sequenced in a study of glioma-infiltrating T cells after dendritic cell vaccination. Time point of the sample: after dendritic cell vaccination, including at tumor progression/relapse. Repertoires were generated with immunoSEQ multiplex PCR, while TCRdb's copy carries only in-frame clones and drops some. The sample lists roughly 80,000 clones; more than 75% were seen once. The source was blood, collected after dendritic cell vaccination. The origin of the receptors is a human donor with glioblastoma.

This clone was seen more than once but under ten times. The rearrangement links TRBV2 to TRBJ1-1, with D tentatively TRBD1 (5 bases). The CDR3 has 11 residues. V gave up 4 bases and J gave up 7 bases, with 7 bases separating them. Germline CDR1 and CDR2: SNHLY and FYNNEI. CDR3 nucleotides: TGTGCCAGCAGTGGACAGTTTGAAGCTTTCTTT. Its translation: CASSGQFEAFF.

V gene TRBV7-2 combines with J gene TRBJ2-1, with 9 bases fitting TRBD2. Per germline, CDR1 SGHTA and CDR2 FQGNSA. The CDR3 length is 16 residues. Unmatched junction bases numbered 14, after V lost 8 bases and J lost 6 bases. The CDR3 DNA reads as TGTGCCAGCCAAAGGTGGTCTAGCGGGGCTAGCAATGAGCAGTTCTTC. This translates into CASQRWSSGASNEQFF.

In its sample, this clone was seen a few times. The rearrangement uses TRBV6-5 and TRBJ2-7; D not certain. Trimming stripped 3 bases from V and 3 bases from J, with 15 bases between. Germline V gene data show CDR1 as MNHEY and CDR2 as SVGAGI. The CDR3 has 15 residues. The CDR3 coding sequence is TGTGCCAGCAGTTATAGTCAAGGCGAGGTCTACGAGCAGTACTTC. Its protein product is CASSYSQGEVYEQYF.

The V call is TRBV29-1, the J call TRBJ1-1; D unresolved. V dropped 4 bases and J dropped 1 base, with 13 bases sitting between them. The CDR3 consists of 14 residues. The germline CDR1 and CDR2 sequences are SQVTM and ANQGSEA. The CDR3, as DNA: TGCAGCGTTGTTGAGGGCAGTTCGAACACTGAAGCTTTCTTT. It specifies CSVVEGSSNTEAFF.

In its sample, this clone was seen a few times. The V gene is TRBV5-4, the J gene TRBJ2-7; D might be TRBD2 (6 bases). V was shortened by 4 bases and J by 1 base, with 12 bases between the two germline ends. Germline CDR1 reads SGHNT; CDR2 reads YYREEE (reference sequence). The CDR3 runs to 14 residues. As DNA, the CDR3 is TGTGCCAGCAGCGACTGGGGACTTTCCTACGAGCAGTACTTC. Translating it yields CASSDWGLSYEQYF.

The V call is TRBV7-9, the J call TRBJ1-1, with 8 bases matching TRBD1. Trimming took 1 base from V and 7 from J; bases not matched to a gene: 8. Germline values: CDR1 SEHNR, CDR2 FQNEAQ (reference sequence). The CDR3 length is 15 residues. CDR3 sequence (DNA): TGTGCCAGCAGCTTAGGGCGGACAGGGTTCGATGAAGCTTTCTTT. Its protein product is CASSLGRTGFDEAFF.

The chain employs TRBV7-3 and TRBJ2-1; D uncertain. CDR1 is SGHTA, CDR2 FQGTGA, per germline. Trimming removed 5 bases at V and 3 bases at J, with 8 bases between. The CDR3 spans 13 residues. The CDR3 sequence: CASSPQVYNEQFF. The CDR3 DNA sequence: TGTGCCAGCAGCCCTCAGGTCTACAATGAGCAGTTCTTC.

V gene TRBV20-1 combines with J gene TRBJ2-7; D unclear. This CDR3 is 11 amino acids long. The V end was cut by 5 bases, the J end by 5 bases, with 10 bases between. Germline V gene lookup returns CDR1 DFQATT and CDR2 SNEGSKA (reference sequence). The CDR3 loop reads CSAGKNNEQYF. The CDR3, as DNA: TGCAGTGCTGGCAAAAATAACGAGCAGTACTTC.

V is TRBV5-1 and J is TRBJ1-3; D perhaps matches TRBD1 (6 bases). The length of the CDR3 is 16 residues. Trimming shortened V by 0 bases and J by 3 bases, and 13 bases separated the two germline ends. The V gene's germline CDR1 is SGHRS and CDR2 YFSETQ. The DNA of the CDR3 is TGCGCCAGCAGCTTGGCCGCAGGGGACGATGGAAACACCATATATTTT. This translates into CASSLAAGDDGNTIYF.

The chain carries TRBV11-2 and TRBJ1-2; D unclear. The CDR3 totals 13 residues. Trimming shortened V by 1 base and J by 2 bases, and 5 bases separated the two germline ends. Germline V gives CDR1 SGHAT, CDR2 FQNNGV. CDR3 residues: CASSLAGNYGYTF. The DNA for the CDR3 is TGTGCCAGCAGCTTAGCGGGGAACTATGGCTACACCTTC.

The chain employs TRBV18 and TRBJ2-5; 10 bases map to TRBD2. Germline V gene lookup returns CDR1 KGHSH and CDR2 LQKENI. The CDR3 contains 14 residues. V lost 8 bases and J lost 4; bases outside the gene matches: 7. The CDR3 spells CASANIAGGETQYF. The CDR3 region has the DNA TGTGCCAGCGCCAACATAGCGGGAGGAGAGACCCAGTACTTC.

Points on this clone: Germline is not matched at one junction end, which may reflect a read error. The V and J genes are TRBV6-6 and TRBJ1-1; D is uncertain. The CDR3 spans 14 residues. Germline V gene lookup returns CDR1 MNHNY and CDR2 SVGAGI (reference sequence). CDR3 sequence: CASSDSRLGTEAFF. CDR3 nucleotide sequence: TGTGCCAGCAGTGACTCAAGACTCGGGACTGAAGCTTTCTTT.

V and J are TRBV28 and TRBJ2-1, with unresolved D. The CDR3 has 11 amino acids. The germline gives CDR1 MDHEN, CDR2 SYDVKM. V was cut by 2 bases and J by 9 bases, with 5 bases left in between. The DNA of the CDR3 is TGTGCCAGCAGTTTACGCGGTGAGCAGTTCTTC. It translates to CASSLRGEQFF. The full variable domain, with the rest looked up from reference TRBV28 and TRBJ2-1, is DVKVTQSSRYLVKRTGEKVFLECVQDMDHENMFWYRQDPGLGLRLIYFSYDVKMKEKGDIPEGYSVSREKKERFSLILESASTNQTSMYLCASSLRGEQFFGPGTRLTVL.

The gene calls are TRBV29-1 and TRBJ2-1; 7 nucleotides agree with TRBD1. After removal of 8 bases from V and 8 bases from J, the junction contained 3 bases not matched to a gene. This CDR3 contains 10 residues. Per the germline V gene, CDR1 is SQVTM and CDR2 is ANQGSEA. CDR3 loop: CSLQGDEQFF. CDR3 DNA sequence: TGCAGCCTTCAGGGGGATGAGCAGTTCTTC.

This clone was seen a single time. V and J are TRBV4-3 and TRBJ2-7; D is perhaps TRBD1 (6 bases). Trimming stripped 2 bases from V and 0 bases from J, with 11 bases between. Germline CDR1 is LGHNA and CDR2 is YSLEER. The CDR3 has 15 amino acids. The CDR3 protein is CASSQSTGSSYEQYF. The CDR3 nucleotides read TGCGCCAGCAGCCAATCAACAGGGAGCTCCTACGAGCAGTACTTC.

The gene calls are TRBV2 and TRBJ2-1; 13 bases align to TRBD2. The V segment lost 6 bases and the J segment 4 bases; nucleotides outside the gene matches: 3. Per germline, CDR1 SNHLY and CDR2 FYNNEI. The CDR3 loop spans 15 amino acids. The CDR3 sequence is CASRPTSGGYNEQFF. CDR3 coding DNA: TGTGCCAGCAGGCCGACTAGCGGGGGGTACAATGAGCAGTTCTTC.